This TCR beta chain is from a study of early T cells in non-severe SARS-CoV-2 infection. Overall study: Unsorted whole-blood RNA was sequenced in bulk, leaving chains unpaired.

This clonotype has a handful of counts. MiXCR, applied by TCRdb to the 5' RACE reads, yields one record per CDR3 protein. The sample gives 46,000 or so distinct CDR3 sequences, under 15% of which show up once; roughly a tenth is in the top ten. CDR3 length: 14 residues. Trimming left V 6 bases short and J 4 bases short, with 13 bases between. Input material: whole blood. The origin of this receptor is an adult who was a healthcare worker with PCR-confirmed SARS-CoV-2 infection or an uninfected control (not recorded which). This sequence joins TRBV12-3 or TRBV12-4 and TRBJ1-5; D unclear. The CDR3 DNA sequence: TGTGCCAGCAGACCAGGATTAGGGAATCAGCCCCAGCATTTT. Its translation: CASRPGLGNQPQHF.